Presented here are 16 T cell receptor beta chains from one specimen sequenced in a study of blood T cell repertoires in COVID-19. Only in-frame clones appear in the TCRdb table, and some are missing; sequencing was by immunoSEQ multiplex PCR. Among a few hundred thousand clones listed, roughly 90% were seen once. Source material: peripheral blood. Receptors were obtained from a woman aged 30 to 39 with COVID-19, enrolled during active disease.

The rearrangement uses TRBV7-9 and TRBJ2-5; D possibly corresponds to TRBD1 (5 bases). Trimming removed 5 bases at V and 9 bases at J, with 16 bases between. The germline V gene encodes CDR1 SEHNR and CDR2 FQNEAQ (reference sequence). The CDR3 consists of 13 residues. The CDR3 region is CASSLDTVRAQYF. CDR3 in DNA: TGTGCCAGCAGCCTGGACACAGTTCGGGCCCAGTACTTC.

The J gene is TRBJ2-1, the V gene TRBV6-1; no clear D. V lost 2 bases to trimming and J lost 0 bases, with 11 bases between them. CDR3 size: 16 residues. Germline V gene sequence: CDR1 MNHNS, CDR2 SASEGT. Written as DNA, the CDR3 is TGTGCCAGCAGTGAACTGGGCTTGAGCTCCTACAATGAGCAGTTCTTC. This sequence encodes CASSELGLSSYNEQFF.

There are a few counts of this clone. V and J are TRBV30 and TRBJ1-1; weak D call: TRBD1 (6 bases). The ends were cut back, 0 bases at V and 1 base at J, with 9 bases in the middle. The CDR3 consists of 14 residues. Germline loops: CDR1 GTSNPN, CDR2 SVGIG (reference sequence). The CDR3 sequence: CAWSVRTANTEAFF. In DNA, the CDR3 is TGTGCCTGGAGTGTAAGGACAGCGAACACTGAAGCTTTCTTT.

The chain combines TRBV4-1 with TRBJ1-5; D call uncertain. CDR3 size: 14 residues. V was shortened by 3 bases and J by 2 bases, with 8 bases between the two germline ends. Germline-derived CDR1 and CDR2 are MGHRA and YSYEKL. The CDR3: CASSHLSGNQPQHF. The DNA of the CDR3 is TGCGCCAGCAGCCATCTAAGTGGCAATCAGCCCCAGCATTTT.

The chain uses TRBV4-2 and TRBJ1-2, with D unresolved. The V end lost 4 bases, the J end lost 2 bases, and 14 bases lay between the germline ends. CDR1 is LGHNA, CDR2 YNFKEQ, per germline. This CDR3 region has 15 residues. The CDR3 DNA is TGTGCCAGCAGCCCATCCGAGGCAGAGAACTATGGCTACACCTTC. Translated, it gives CASSPSEAENYGYTF.

The chain uses TRBV3-1 (or the pseudogene TRBV3-2) and TRBJ1-1; D might be TRBD1 (5 bases). The germline CDR1 and CDR2 sequences are LGHDT and YNNKEL (reference sequence). V lost 0 bases, J lost 0 bases, and 8 bases lay in between. CDR3 length equals 15 residues. This chain's CDR3 is CASSQDTGLNTEAFF. The CDR3 DNA follows: TGTGCCAGCAGCCAAGATACAGGACTGAACACTGAAGCTTTCTTT.

This clone has only one observation. This chain links TRBV28 with TRBJ2-7; tentative D call: TRBD2 (7 bases). The ends were cut back, 4 bases at V and 6 bases at J, with 10 bases in the middle. The CDR3 spans 12 residues. Per germline, CDR1 MDHEN and CDR2 SYDVKM. In DNA form, the CDR3 reads TGTGCCAGCAGTTGGGAGGGGGGCGAGCAGTACTTC. This translates into CASSWEGGEQYF.

The chain has TRBV2 and TRBJ1-4, with D tentatively TRBD1 (5 bases). Looked up from germline, CDR1 is SNHLY and CDR2 is FYNNEI. This CDR3 spans 13 amino acids. The V and J ends lost 6 bases and 6 bases respectively, with 11 bases between them. The CDR3 spells CASSRQRDEKLFF. The DNA for the CDR3 is TGTGCCAGCAGCCGACAGAGAGATGAAAAACTGTTTTTT.

The chain employs TRBV25-1 and TRBJ2-7; the match to TRBD2 covers 9 bases. Trimming at V came to 5 bases and at J to 7 bases, leaving 12 bases not matched to a gene. The germline V gene has CDR1 MGHDK and CDR2 SYGVNS. The CDR3 has 15 residues. CDR3 coding DNA: TGTGCCAGCAGTCCCATGGCGGGAGGGCCGGGGGAGCAGTACTTC. It translates to CASSPMAGGPGEQYF.

The chain couples TRBV11-2 to TRBJ2-4; no reliable D call. V was cut by 5 bases and J by 0 bases, with 2 bases left in between. CDR1 and CDR2 (germline): SGHAT, FQNNGV. The CDR3 covers 12 residues. CDR3 DNA: TGTGCCAGCAGCCTAGCCAAAAACATTCAGTACTTC. Translating it yields CASSLAKNIQYF. Complete variable domain (other parts from reference TRBV11-2 and TRBJ2-4): EAGVAQSPRYKIIEKRQSVAFWCNPISGHATLYWYQQILGQGPKLLIQFQNNGVVDDSQLPKDRFSAERLKGVDSTLKIQPAKLEDSAVYLCASSLAKNIQYFGAGTRLSVL.

Only a few counts were recorded for this clone. The chain's CDR3 is CASSLRRGSYEQYF. CDR3 DNA: TGTGCCAGCAGCCTCCGACGAGGTTCATACGAGCAGTACTTC. The chain employs TRBV7-3 and TRBJ2-7, with unresolved D. V lost 5 bases to trimming and J lost 4 bases, with 15 bases between them. This CDR3 is built from 14 residues. Germline values: CDR1 SGHTA, CDR2 FQGTGA. The full variable domain, in which reference TRBV7-3 and TRBJ2-7 provide the parts outside the CDR3, is GAGVSQTPSNKVTEKGKYVELRCDPISGHTALYWYRQSLGQGPEFLIYFQGTGAADDSGLPNDRFFAVRPEGSVSTLKIQRTERGDSAVYLCASSLRRGSYEQYFGPGTRLTVT.

The chain uses TRBV4-2 and TRBJ1-1, with unresolved D. The CDR3 runs 16 residues. Between the trimmed V and J ends, which lost 0 bases and 0 bases, there was a span of 11 bases. Looked up from germline, CDR1 is LGHNA and CDR2 is YNFKEQ. The CDR3 region has the DNA TGTGCCAGCAGCCAAGATGGGAGGACGGTGAACACTGAAGCTTTCTTT. It encodes CASSQDGRTVNTEAFF.

This clone was detected once. This chain joins TRBV7-2 and TRBJ2-7, with D hard to call. Trimming took off 5 bases at V and 0 bases at J, with 8 bases between the two ends. The CDR3 sequence is 13 residues long. CDR1 is SGHTA, CDR2 FQGNSA, per germline. This CDR3 reads CASSPGPSYEQYF. CDR3 nucleotide sequence: TGTGCCAGCAGCCCAGGCCCCTCCTACGAGCAGTACTTC.

The chain combines TRBV28 with TRBJ2-3, with a tentative D call TRBD1 (6 bases). Trimming stripped 5 bases from V and 2 bases from J, with 14 bases between. CDR1 is MDHEN, CDR2 SYDVKM, per germline. The CDR3 is made up of 15 amino acids. CDR3 nucleotides: TGTGCCAGCAGTCTCCAGGGGCTAGCCACAGATACGCAGTATTTT. It translates to CASSLQGLATDTQYF. Combining the CDR3 with reference TRBV28 and TRBJ2-3 gives the whole variable domain DVKVTQSSRYLVKRTGEKVFLECVQDMDHENMFWYRQDPGLGLRLIYFSYDVKMKEKGDIPEGYSVSREKKERFSLILESASTNQTSMYLCASSLQGLATDTQYFGPGTRLTVL.

This clone was seen just once. The chain has TRBV2 and TRBJ2-1; weak D call: TRBD1 (5 bases). Germline V lookup: CDR1 SNHLY, CDR2 FYNNEI. This CDR3 contains 12 residues. Trimming removed 8 bases at V and 4 bases at J, with 9 bases between. The CDR3: CASGDSYNEQFF. CDR3 bases: TGTGCCAGCGGAGACAGTTACAATGAGCAGTTCTTC.

V and J are TRBV5-5 and TRBJ2-1, with 10 bases matching TRBD1. Germline V gene sequence: CDR1 SGHKS, CDR2 YYEKEE (reference sequence). The V and J ends lost 4 bases and 3 bases, in that order; junction bases with no gene match: 7. CDR3 size: 16 residues. Here the CDR3 reads CASSANRDRGYNEQFF. The CDR3 coding sequence is TGTGCCAGCAGCGCAAACCGGGACAGGGGCTACAATGAGCAGTTCTTC.